Sequencing of this TCR beta chain was carried out in a study of cytomegalovirus exposure and HLA in healthy donors. In the study overall: The Caucasian-associated ancestry cluster held more than 80% of under 450 genotyped donors. Study-level points and caveats: Rates of TCR association differed by HLA locus in a later analysis, with DRB1 highest and HLA-C lowest. Information on immune exposure was restricted to one variable (CMV serostatus). It was 164 TCR beta chains that were listed as cytomegalovirus-associated.

Amplification used 60 Vbeta primers and 13 Jbeta primers. This table comes from immunoSEQ multiplex PCR, and its TCRdb copy is limited to in-frame clones, with some not included. The sample contains about 150,000 clones, 55% to 70% of which appear only once. Worth noting for this clone: Its antigen is not known.

The sequenced material came from PBMCs. This TCR derives from a young woman in good health and CMV-seropositive.

CDR3 protein: CASRLRPEGARGYTF. CDR3 bases: TGTGCCAGCAGGTTACGTCCGGAGGGGGCTCGTGGCTACACCTTC. V is TRBV5-8 and J is TRBJ1-2; 7 nucleotides agree with TRBD1. The V segment lost 5 bases and the J segment 7 bases; nucleotides outside the gene matches: 14. This CDR3 has 15 residues. In germline, CDR1 is SGHTS, CDR2 YDEGEE.